The clone carrying this TCR beta chain was seen a few times. The target antigen is unknown. From germline, CDR1 is MNHEY and CDR2 SVGAGI. With 0 bases clipped from V and 11 bases from J, the junction kept 6 bases outside the gene matches. The CDR3 has 13 amino acids. Each CDR3 protein gets one entry after TCRdb re-called the 5' RACE reads with MiXCR. The sample shows about 800,000 distinct CDR3 sequences, approximately 10% of them seen only once. This record belongs to a study of CD8 T cells in ankylosing spondylitis. Study outcomes and limitations: One TCR beta motif, made up of roughly eight highly homologous variants, appeared characteristic of ankylosing spondylitis blood.

Sequencing was carried out using blood, either unsorted or a sorted T cell fraction (not recorded which). The receptor comes from a male donor with ankylosing spondylitis. This chain uses TRBV6-5 with TRBJ1-1, with TRBD1 matching over 7 bases. The CDR3 DNA follows: TGTGCCAGCAGTTACTCGACAGGGATAGGGGCTTTCTTT. It yields the protein CASSYSTGIGAFF.